These T cell receptor beta chains were read from a single sample in a study of blood T cell repertoires in COVID-19. TCRdb keeps only in-frame clones here, not all; method: immunoSEQ multiplex PCR. The profile shows 300,000 to 400,000 clones, 80% to 90% of them singletons. The sequenced sample consisted of PBMCs or T cells enriched from blood (not recorded which). The receptors derive from a woman aged 40 to 49 with acute COVID-19. CDR3s leave out the opening cysteine and the closing phenylalanine or tryptophan.

ASSPTSGSYNEQF	TRBV7-3	TRBJ2-1
ASSLLQTAIQETQY	TRBV11-1	TRBJ2-5
ASSQAGGQVTGELF	TRBV4-2	TRBJ2-2
ASSYGQGYDNSPLH	TRBV6-5	TRBJ1-6
ASSQPPDTQY	TRBV3-1/TRBV3-2	TRBJ2-3
ASSRGHDTVNTEAF	TRBV2	TRBJ1-1
ASSRSGANVLT	TRBV6-2/TRBV6-3	TRBJ2-6
ASSLEGQILYEQY	TRBV28	TRBJ2-7
ASSLTDSTYEQY	TRBV6-5	TRBJ2-7
ASTHRGQTDTQY	TRBV7-6	TRBJ2-3
ASSQDFFGSDTDTQY	TRBV4-3	TRBJ2-3
ASSSTGTPYNEQF	TRBV7-2	TRBJ2-1
ASQGSNQPQH	TRBV10-3	TRBJ1-5
ASSLGLGVTNEKLF	TRBV7-9	TRBJ1-4
ASSYRLAGAYNEQF	TRBV27	TRBJ2-1
ASSRWDRGDYEQY	TRBV6-6	TRBJ2-7
ASSPVGQVYGYT	TRBV18	TRBJ1-2
ASSPPEESKRDEQF	TRBV18	TRBJ2-1
ASSPGRRTGYQETQY	TRBV7-3	TRBJ2-5
ASSQAGLAGNYNEQF	TRBV4-3	TRBJ2-1
ASSVDRGAGYNEQF	TRBV9	TRBJ2-1
ASSVMELQGFGEKLF	TRBV7-9	TRBJ1-4
ASSPTASSADTQY	TRBV5-1	TRBJ2-3
ASSLRGSNSPLH	TRBV5-1	TRBJ1-6
ASSPQGNYGYT	TRBV18	TRBJ1-2
ASTLGGSSGNTIY	TRBV5-4	TRBJ1-3
ASSQVGTLGPGQPQH	TRBV4-1	TRBJ1-5
ASSPLLRKGGEAF	TRBV27	TRBJ1-1
ASSLALSGSDEQF	TRBV7-9	TRBJ2-1
AWSWSRDIGNTIY	TRBV30	TRBJ1-3
ASGGDRFHDGYT	TRBV23-1	TRBJ1-2
ASSPTRTSDYEQY	TRBV7-9	TRBJ2-7
ASSQGGLLDANTGELF	TRBV3-1/TRBV3-2	TRBJ2-2
ASSPLPGGGYGYT	TRBV9	TRBJ1-2
AITQGADNYGYT	TRBV10-3	TRBJ1-2
ASSFPRLAGASSYNEQF	TRBV7-2	TRBJ2-1
ASSHWGDGSQETQY	TRBV4-1	TRBJ2-5
ASTASGGYGYT	TRBV6-5	TRBJ1-2
ASSPGGNQPQH	TRBV7-2	TRBJ1-5
ASSRDIYNEQF	TRBV12-3/TRBV12-4	TRBJ2-1